A single sample is the source of the 30 T cell receptor beta chains below, sequenced in a study of T cell changes during pregnancy in multiple sclerosis. Assay used: immunoSEQ multiplex PCR; TCRdb lists only in-frame clones, some missing. The sample has about 93,000 clones, around 90% seen once. The specimen was peripheral blood, collected before pregnancy. These receptors originate from a female donor with multiple sclerosis, enrolled in a pregnancy study.

The chain recombines TRBV25-1 with TRBJ1-3; 9 bases line up with TRBD1. J gave up 0 bases and V 6 bases, and 9 bases lay outside the gene matches. Per the germline V gene, CDR1 is MGHDK and CDR2 is SYGVNS. The CDR3 is 17 residues long. CDR3 DNA: TGTGCCAGCAGGTCAACCCTGGGACAGGGCTCTGGAAACACCATATATTTT. Encoded protein: CASRSTLGQGSGNTIYF.

This chain links TRBV7-3 with TRBJ2-7; weak D call: TRBD2 (6 bases). The CDR3 has 17 amino acids. Per germline, CDR1 SGHTA and CDR2 FQGTGA. The V end lost 1 base, the J end lost 7 bases, and 23 bases lay between the germline ends. The CDR3 reads CASSLIFTPGVLREQYF. CDR3 coding DNA: TGTGCCAGCAGCTTAATCTTCACTCCGGGGGTGCTCAGGGAGCAGTACTTC.

This rearrangement joins TRBV2 to TRBJ2-1, with 10 positions matching TRBD2. V was clipped by 7 bases and J by 3 bases; unmatched bases: 6. There are 15 residues in the CDR3. Germline values: CDR1 SNHLY, CDR2 FYNNEI. CDR3 in DNA: TGTGCCAGCACCAGGACTAGCGGACTCTACAATGAGCAGTTCTTC. This sequence encodes CASTRTSGLYNEQFF.

This chain joins TRBV4-2 and TRBJ1-1; tentatively, D is TRBD1 (5 bases). The germline gives CDR1 LGHNA, CDR2 YNFKEQ. Between the trimmed V and J ends, which lost 0 bases and 0 bases, there was a span of 8 bases. CDR3 length: 15 amino acids. The CDR3 DNA reads as TGTGCCAGCAGCCAAGATCAGGGCGTGAACACTGAAGCTTTCTTT. Its protein product is CASSQDQGVNTEAFF.

The gene calls are TRBV30 and TRBJ2-7; TRBD2 matches 7 bases. The junction had 2 bases not matched to a gene; V was cut back by 5 bases and J by 1 base. The CDR3 is 12 amino acids. Germline CDR1 reads GTSNPN; CDR2 reads SVGIG (reference sequence). The CDR3 region is CAWGGGSYEQYF. CDR3 DNA sequence: TGTGCCTGGGGCGGGGGATCCTACGAGCAGTACTTC. The entire variable domain, with the rest obtained from reference TRBV30 and TRBJ2-7, is as follows: SQTIHQWPATLVQPVGSPLSLECTVEGTSNPNLYWYRQAAGRGLQLLFYSVGIGQISSEVPQNLSASRPQDRQFILSSKKLLLSDSGFYLCAWGGGSYEQYFGPGTRLTVT.

J is TRBJ1-2 and V is TRBV5-4, with D perhaps matching TRBD1 (5 bases). Trimming took 2 bases from V and 6 from J, leaving 11 bases between them. CDR1 is SGHNT, CDR2 YYREEE, per germline (reference sequence). This CDR3 has 13 amino acids. The CDR3 sequence: CASSFGQGNGYTF. As DNA, the CDR3 is TGTGCCAGCAGCTTCGGGCAGGGAAATGGCTACACCTTC.

This chain joins TRBV11-2 and TRBJ1-1; possibly TRBD1 for D (5 bases). There are 15 residues in the CDR3. The V end lost 5 bases, the J end lost 2 bases, and 15 bases lay between the germline ends. Germline CDR1 and CDR2: SGHAT and FQNNGV. The CDR3 bases are TGTGCCAGCAGCCCTAGACAGTACCCAAACACTGAAGCTTTCTTT. Amino acid sequence: CASSPRQYPNTEAFF.

The chain couples TRBV9 to TRBJ2-1; 10 bases map to TRBD2. Germline V gene sequence: CDR1 SGDLS, CDR2 YYNGEE. Trimming took 0 bases from V and 7 from J; bases not matched to a gene: 4. The CDR3 runs to 15 residues. The CDR3 DNA reads TGTGCCAGCAGCGTAGCGGCGACTAGCGGGAATGAGCAGTTCTTC. This translates into CASSVAATSGNEQFF.

This chain links TRBV6-1 with TRBJ1-6; 9 nucleotides align to TRBD1. The CDR3 loop spans 15 amino acids. Unmatched junction bases numbered 6, after V lost 3 bases and J lost 9 bases. Per the germline V gene, CDR1 is MNHNS and CDR2 is SASEGT. CDR3 sequence reads: CASSEFRDRVSPLHF. CDR3 sequence (DNA): TGTGCCAGCAGTGAGTTTCGGGACAGGGTTTCACCCCTCCACTTT.

The chain is built from TRBV6-5 and TRBJ1-5; TRBD1 agrees at 7 bases. The germline V gene has CDR1 MNHEY and CDR2 SVGAGI. This CDR3 is built from 14 residues. Germline trimming cut 6 bases from V and 5 bases from J; bases unmatched to any gene: 7. CDR3 coding DNA: TGTGCCAGCAGCTACCGAGGGGGCGATCAGCCCCAGCATTTT. This sequence encodes CASSYRGGDQPQHF.

Concerning this clone itself: The sample contains more than one DNA sequence encoding this CDR3. This rearrangement joins TRBV18 to TRBJ2-7; D perhaps matches TRBD1 (5 bases). Germline V lookup: CDR1 KGHSH, CDR2 LQKENI. This CDR3 has 14 amino acids. Trimming shortened V by 2 bases and J by 2 bases, and 10 bases separated the two germline ends. CDR3 in DNA: TGTGCCAGCTCACCAGGCCAGGGTACCTACGAGCAGTACTTC. Its protein product is CASSPGQGTYEQYF. The full variable domain, its missing parts supplied by reference TRBV18 and TRBJ2-7, is NAGVMQNPRHLVRRRGQEARLRCSPMKGHSHVYWYRQLPEEGLKFMVYLQKENIIDESGMPKERFSAEFPKEGPSILRIQQVVRGDSAAYFCASSPGQGTYEQYFGPGTRLTVT.

This CDR3 reads CASGRDFSTGELFF. The CDR3 region has the DNA TGTGCCAGCGGACGGGACTTTTCCACCGGGGAGCTGTTTTTT. The chain combines TRBV28 with TRBJ2-2, with D maybe TRBD2 (6 bases). The germline CDR1 and CDR2 sequences are MDHEN and SYDVKM. The germline V and J ends were trimmed by 8 bases and 4 bases, with 14 bases remaining between them. CDR3 length equals 14 residues.

This rearrangement joins TRBV4-2 to TRBJ2-5; possibly TRBD2 for D (6 bases). CDR1 and CDR2 from the germline V gene are LGHNA and YNFKEQ. Trimming took 4 bases from V and 5 from J, leaving 17 bases between them. CDR3 length equals 15 residues. The chain's CDR3 is CASSRRAGGAETQYF. The DNA of the CDR3 is TGTGCCAGCAGCCGTAGAGCGGGTGGCGCGGAGACCCAGTACTTC.

The V call is TRBV11-3, the J call TRBJ2-7; D gene uncertain. The germline gives CDR1 SGHNT, CDR2 YENEEA. The CDR3 runs to 15 residues. The V end was cut by 10 bases, the J end by 0 bases, with 19 bases between. The CDR3 DNA reads as TGTGCCATTCTGGAATGGGCCGCCCTCTCCTACGAGCAGTACTTC. It specifies CAILEWAALSYEQYF.

V gene TRBV18 combines with J gene TRBJ1-2, with D uncertain. Looked up from germline, CDR1 is KGHSH and CDR2 is LQKENI. Between the trimmed V and J ends, which lost 3 bases and 7 bases, there was a span of 12 bases. The CDR3 covers 13 residues. In DNA, the CDR3 is TGTGCCAGCTCACCTTACACCACTAGTGGCTACACCTTC. It specifies CASSPYTTSGYTF.

The chain recombines TRBV4-2 with TRBJ1-6, with 9 nucleotides matching TRBD1. V shed 1 base and J 5 bases; nucleotides not matched to a gene: 6. This CDR3 has 17 amino acids. CDR1 is LGHNA and CDR2 is YNFKEQ in the germline V gene. This CDR3 reads CASSQAWDRVNNSPLHF. Here the CDR3 DNA reads TGTGCCAGCAGCCAAGCCTGGGACAGGGTGAATAATTCACCCCTCCACTTT.

The chain carries TRBV6-5 and TRBJ2-7; D remains ambiguous. CDR1 is MNHEY, CDR2 SVGAGI, per germline. V was pared by 0 bases and J by 2 bases, with 11 bases between. This CDR3 contains 15 residues. This chain's CDR3 is CASSYSFTDPYEQYF. Written as DNA, the CDR3 is TGTGCCAGCAGTTACTCATTCACAGATCCCTACGAGCAGTACTTC.

The chain carries TRBV7-2 and TRBJ2-7; 8 positions match TRBD2. The ends lost 0 bases at V and 5 bases at J; junction bases unmatched: 12. The CDR3 consists of 17 residues. Per the germline V gene, CDR1 is SGHTA and CDR2 is FQGNSA. The CDR3 DNA sequence: TGTGCCAGCAGCTTAGCCCCTGGGGGACGGGGGGGAGACGAGCAGTACTTC. Residues: CASSLAPGGRGGDEQYF.

This clone was counted a single time. The V gene is TRBV2, the J gene TRBJ2-7, with D possibly TRBD1 on 7 matching bases. There are 14 residues in the CDR3. The V end was cut by 8 bases, the J end by 4 bases, with 18 bases between. CDR1 is SNHLY and CDR2 is FYNNEI in the germline V gene. The CDR3 spells CASSIGAGGYEQYF. The CDR3 nucleotides read TGTGCCAGCTCAATAGGAGCAGGGGGGTACGAGCAGTACTTC.

This clone was counted once. The genes are TRBV5-1 and TRBJ2-3, with 8 bases identical to TRBD1. Germline lookup yields CDR1 SGHRS and CDR2 YFSETQ. This CDR3 has 15 residues. V lost 7 bases to trimming and J lost 2 bases; unmatched junction nucleotides: 9. CDR3 region: CASSRGQGNTDTQYF. The CDR3 DNA reads as TGCGCCAGCTCACGCGGACAGGGCAACACAGATACGCAGTATTTT.

The chain links TRBV6-5 to TRBJ2-3; 9 positions match TRBD1. This CDR3 comprises 16 residues. Germline lookup yields CDR1 MNHEY and CDR2 SVGAGI. V dropped 2 bases and J dropped 3; count of bases not matched to a gene: 6. CDR3 sequence: CASSYRTGGVTDTQYF. The CDR3 bases are TGTGCCAGCAGTTACCGCACAGGGGGCGTAACAGATACGCAGTATTTT.

V and J are TRBV5-4 and TRBJ2-1; 12 bases are a match to TRBD2. The CDR3 spans 17 residues. From germline, CDR1 is SGHNT and CDR2 YYREEE (reference sequence). The junction had 7 bases not matched to a gene; V was cut back by 0 bases and J by 6 bases. In DNA form, the CDR3 reads TGTGCCAGCAGCTTGGCCCCTAGCGGGGGGGCGTCCAATGAGCAGTTCTTC. It translates to CASSLAPSGGASNEQFF.

The CDR3 nucleotides read TGTGCCAGCAGTAGCTTCCCGACTAGCGGGGTGGAGACCCAGTACTTC. This sequence encodes CASSSFPTSGVETQYF. The chain has TRBV2 and TRBJ2-5, with 11 bases that match TRBD2. V gave up 5 bases and J gave up 5 bases; unmatched junction bases: 10. Germline loops: CDR1 SNHLY, CDR2 FYNNEI. There are 16 residues in the CDR3.

This clone appeared a single time. CDR3 DNA: TGTGCCAGCTCAGACCAGCGGGGAATGAACACTGAAGCTTTCTTT. This gives the protein CASSDQRGMNTEAFF. The chain has TRBV18 and TRBJ1-1; D uncertain. Trimming took 5 bases from V and 0 from J, leaving 13 bases between them. Germline loops: CDR1 KGHSH, CDR2 LQKENI. The CDR3 has 15 amino acids.

CDR3 region: CASGDRGDTEAFF. For the CDR3, the DNA is TGTGCCAGCGGGGACAGGGGAGACACTGAAGCTTTCTTT. This chain joins TRBV25-1 and TRBJ1-1; 10 nucleotides match TRBD1. The CDR3 is made up of 13 amino acids. V lost 8 bases and J lost 3; bases outside the gene matches: 3. The germline V gene has CDR1 MGHDK and CDR2 SYGVNS.

This sequence joins TRBV4-3 and TRBJ2-1; D possibly corresponds to TRBD2 (5 bases). Trimming pared 1 base from V and 6 bases from J, leaving 13 bases between. The CDR3 has 15 amino acids. CDR1 is LGHNA, CDR2 YSLEER, per germline. CDR3 in amino acids: CASSQGLPKGNEQFF. CDR3 bases: TGCGCCAGCAGCCAAGGACTACCTAAGGGCAATGAGCAGTTCTTC.

The V and J genes are TRBV7-8 and TRBJ2-1; 10 bases match TRBD2. The CDR3 consists of 15 residues. In germline, CDR1 is SGHVS, CDR2 FQNEAQ. The trim removed 7 bases at V and 8 bases at J, leaving 11 bases unmatched. CDR3 loop: CASNKREGQEDEQFF. CDR3 nucleotide sequence: TGTGCCAGCAATAAGCGGGAGGGCCAGGAGGATGAGCAGTTCTTC.

This clone has a single count. CDR3 bases: TGTGCCAGCAGTCGCACCGGGACAGGGGTAAACAATGAGCAGTTCTTC. This gives the protein CASSRTGTGVNNEQFF. J is TRBJ2-1 and V is TRBV2; 10 positions match TRBD1. V shed 5 bases and J 5 bases; nucleotides not matched to a gene: 9. The CDR3 has 16 amino acids. CDR1 is SNHLY and CDR2 is FYNNEI in the germline V gene.

The chain has TRBV5-1 and TRBJ2-7, with TRBD1 identical over 7 bases. The length of the CDR3 is 14 residues. The germline V gene has CDR1 SGHRS and CDR2 YFSETQ. J gave up 2 bases and V 4 bases, and 6 bases lay outside the gene matches. CDR3 sequence (DNA): TGCGCCAGCAGCCCGGGGACAGAACCCTACGAGCAGTACTTC. Amino acids: CASSPGTEPYEQYF.

V and J are TRBV25-1 and TRBJ2-7, with a possible D match to TRBD1 (6 bases). Germline CDR1 reads MGHDK; CDR2 reads SYGVNS. With 6 bases removed from V and 2 bases from J, the gap between germline ends came to 14 bases. This CDR3 has 14 amino acids. CDR3 nucleotides: TGTGCCAGCAGCCCATCAGGGGCTACCTACGAGCAGTACTTC. It translates to CASSPSGATYEQYF.